Listed below are T cell receptor beta chains from one sample, sequenced in a study of lymphopenia after photon versus proton radiotherapy. Clones were sequenced by immunoSEQ multiplex PCR, and TCRdb holds only the in-frame ones, with some missing. Seen here are 53,000 or so clones, around 80% observed once, and the top ten hold less than 35%. Material: peripheral blood, obtained from a patient treated with photon-based radiotherapy. The source of these receptors is a man between 45 and 60 years old with gastric cancer. The CDR3 runs from the conserved cysteine through the conserved F or W. Each record gives: CDR3 DNA, CDR3 protein, clone size, D gene, J gene, V gene. D genes are given only for firm matches. Not every row has a clone size; where given, it reads once, few, many or a size class.

CDR3nt: TGCGCCAGCAGCCGTAGCGGCCCGGAGGATGAGCAGTTCTTC
CDR3aa: CASSRSGPEDEQFF
abundance: .
d_gene: .
j_gene: TRBJ2-1
v_gene: TRBV5-1

CDR3nt: TGTGCCAGTAGTATACGGGGAAGAGAGACCCAGTACTTC
CDR3aa: CASSIRGRETQYF
abundance: .
d_gene: .
j_gene: TRBJ2-5
v_gene: TRBV19

CDR3nt: TGTGCCATCAGTGACCGCCCCACAGGGAGGAACACTGAAGCTTTCTTT
CDR3aa: CAISDRPTGRNTEAFF
abundance: once
d_gene: .
j_gene: TRBJ1-1
v_gene: TRBV10-3

CDR3nt: TGTGCCAGCAGTGGGGGCCTGACAGGGGCCCCGAACACCGGGGAGCTGTTTTTT
CDR3aa: CASSGGLTGAPNTGELFF
abundance: .
d_gene: TRBD1
j_gene: TRBJ2-2
v_gene: TRBV2

CDR3nt: TGTGCCTGGAGTTTTCCTCCTGGCGATGAGCAGTTCTTC
CDR3aa: CAWSFPPGDEQFF
abundance: many
d_gene: .
j_gene: TRBJ2-1
v_gene: TRBV30

CDR3nt: TGTGCCAGCAGCTTAGGCATTAGCGGGAGGAGTACAGATACGCAGTATTTT
CDR3aa: CASSLGISGRSTDTQYF
abundance: .
d_gene: TRBD2
j_gene: TRBJ2-3
v_gene: TRBV7-8

CDR3nt: TGTGCCAGCAGCTTAGGTGGGATGAACACTGAAGCTTTCTTT
CDR3aa: CASSLGGMNTEAFF
abundance: .
d_gene: .
j_gene: TRBJ1-1
v_gene: TRBV7-6

CDR3nt: TGTGCCAGCAGCTCCCAGGGACACGGGGAGCTGTTTTTT
CDR3aa: CASSSQGHGELFF
abundance: .
d_gene: .
j_gene: TRBJ2-2
v_gene: TRBV7-2

CDR3nt: TGCGCCAGCAGCGGGCACGGGGGGTATACTGAAGCTTTCTTT
CDR3aa: CASSGHGGYTEAFF
abundance: .
d_gene: .
j_gene: TRBJ1-1
v_gene: TRBV5-1

CDR3nt: TGTGCCAGCAGCTTAGAGCCTTACCATGAGCAGTTCTTC
CDR3aa: CASSLEPYHEQFF
abundance: .
d_gene: .
j_gene: TRBJ2-1
v_gene: TRBV7-6

CDR3nt: TGTGCCAGCAGTGAAGGACTAGCCTACGAGCAGTACTTC
CDR3aa: CASSEGLAYEQYF
abundance: .
d_gene: TRBD2
j_gene: TRBJ2-7
v_gene: TRBV6-5

CDR3nt: TGTGCCAGCGGAGGAGGGGTCACTGAAGCTTTCTTT
CDR3aa: CASGGGVTEAFF
abundance: .
d_gene: .
j_gene: TRBJ1-1
v_gene: TRBV2

CDR3nt: TGTGCCAGCAGCTTGTGGGGATCGGGTTTGAACACTGAAGCTTTCTTT
CDR3aa: CASSLWGSGLNTEAFF
abundance: few
d_gene: .
j_gene: TRBJ1-1
v_gene: TRBV5-6

CDR3nt: TGTGCCAGCAGCCAGACAAGGACTAGCCTATACGAGCAGTACTTC
CDR3aa: CASSQTRTSLYEQYF
abundance: .
d_gene: TRBD2
j_gene: TRBJ2-7
v_gene: TRBV14

CDR3nt: TGTGCCAGCAGCGTAGTGGGAGCTTATGGCTACACCTTC
CDR3aa: CASSVVGAYGYTF
abundance: once
d_gene: .
j_gene: TRBJ1-2
v_gene: TRBV9

CDR3nt: TGCGCCAGCAGCTTGTACCGCGACAGGGGTCAAGAGACCCAGTACTTC
CDR3aa: CASSLYRDRGQETQYF
abundance: .
d_gene: TRBD1
j_gene: TRBJ2-5
v_gene: TRBV5-1

CDR3nt: TGTGCCAGCAGCTCCTCCGGGACCCCAAACACTGAAGCTTTCTTT
CDR3aa: CASSSSGTPNTEAFF
abundance: .
d_gene: .
j_gene: TRBJ1-1
v_gene: TRBV7-2

CDR3nt: TGTGCCAGCAGTGAACGCGCAGGGGAGTCCTACGAGCAGTACTTC
CDR3aa: CASSERAGESYEQYF
abundance: .
d_gene: .
j_gene: TRBJ2-7
v_gene: TRBV6-1

CDR3nt: TGTGCCAGCAGCCAAGAAGGCCTAGCGGGACCTTCGAAAATGTCCGGGGAGCTGTTTTTT
CDR3aa: CASSQEGLAGPSKMSGELFF
abundance: .
d_gene: TRBD2
j_gene: TRBJ2-2
v_gene: TRBV4-2

CDR3nt: TGCGCCAGTAGTACCGGGGAACCCACCTACAATGAGCAGTTCTTC
CDR3aa: CASSTGEPTYNEQFF
abundance: .
d_gene: .
j_gene: TRBJ2-1
v_gene: TRBV5-1

CDR3nt: TGCGCCAGCAGCTCCTTCCCGGGACAGGGCTATACGCAGTATTTT
CDR3aa: CASSSFPGQGYTQYF
abundance: .
d_gene: TRBD1
j_gene: TRBJ2-3
v_gene: TRBV4-1

CDR3nt: TGTGCCTGGAGGAGGACAGGGCGTGCCTACGAGCAGTACTTC
CDR3aa: CAWRRTGRAYEQYF
abundance: .
d_gene: TRBD1
j_gene: TRBJ2-7
v_gene: TRBV30

CDR3nt: TGCGCCAGCAGCCCTGGGGGGAGGAGCTCCTACAATGAGCAGTTCTTC
CDR3aa: CASSPGGRSSYNEQFF
abundance: .
d_gene: .
j_gene: TRBJ2-1
v_gene: TRBV5-1

CDR3nt: TGCGCCAGCAGCTTTAGCGGGAGGGCCTCGGGGGCCGGGGAGCTGTTTTTT
CDR3aa: CASSFSGRASGAGELFF
abundance: .
d_gene: TRBD2
j_gene: TRBJ2-2
v_gene: TRBV5-1

CDR3nt: TGTGCCAGCACCAACAGGGGGACGTCGGCTTTCTTT
CDR3aa: CASTNRGTSAFF
abundance: .
d_gene: TRBD1
j_gene: TRBJ1-1
v_gene: TRBV6-5

CDR3nt: TGCGCCAGCAGCTTGGGGGTATTGAACACTGAAGCTTTCTTT
CDR3aa: CASSLGVLNTEAFF
abundance: .
d_gene: .
j_gene: TRBJ1-1
v_gene: TRBV5-1

CDR3nt: TGTGCCAGCAGCTTAGATCCAGGCGGGAAGGGCTACACCTTC
CDR3aa: CASSLDPGGKGYTF
abundance: .
d_gene: .
j_gene: TRBJ1-2
v_gene: TRBV7-8

CDR3nt: TGTGCCAGCGGGACACAAAGTCCCTACGAGCAGTACTTC
CDR3aa: CASGTQSPYEQYF
abundance: .
d_gene: .
j_gene: TRBJ2-7
v_gene: TRBV28

CDR3nt: TGTGCCAGCAGTTTGGGACTAGAGGGCATTCAGTACTTC
CDR3aa: CASSLGLEGIQYF
abundance: .
d_gene: TRBD2
j_gene: TRBJ2-4
v_gene: TRBV6-5

CDR3nt: TGTGCCAGCAGTGGGACTAGCGGGGGTGGAGATACGCAGTATTTT
CDR3aa: CASSGTSGGGDTQYF
abundance: .
d_gene: TRBD2
j_gene: TRBJ2-3
v_gene: TRBV6-4

CDR3nt: TGTGCCAGCTCACGCCGGACGGAAGGAGAGCAGTACTTC
CDR3aa: CASSRRTEGEQYF
abundance: .
d_gene: .
j_gene: TRBJ2-7
v_gene: TRBV18

CDR3nt: TGTGCCAGCAGCCGAAGTTGGGCGGGAGGACCTTCAGATACGCAGTATTTT
CDR3aa: CASSRSWAGGPSDTQYF
abundance: .
d_gene: TRBD2
j_gene: TRBJ2-3
v_gene: TRBV14

CDR3nt: TGTGCCAGCAGCTTAGGGTCAGGGAACTATGGCTACACCTTC
CDR3aa: CASSLGSGNYGYTF
abundance: .
d_gene: .
j_gene: TRBJ1-2
v_gene: TRBV7-6

CDR3nt: TGTGCCACCTCTGGAACCCCGGACACCGGGGAGCTGTTTTTT
CDR3aa: CATSGTPDTGELFF
abundance: once
d_gene: .
j_gene: TRBJ2-2
v_gene: TRBV9

CDR3nt: TGCAGCGTCGCCGAAGAGGGCTCTAACTATGGCTACACCTTC
CDR3aa: CSVAEEGSNYGYTF
abundance: .
d_gene: .
j_gene: TRBJ1-2
v_gene: TRBV29-1

CDR3nt: TGTGCCAGCAGTTTGCGAGGCTACGAGCAGTACTTC
CDR3aa: CASSLRGYEQYF
abundance: .
d_gene: .
j_gene: TRBJ2-7
v_gene: TRBV28

CDR3nt: TGTGCCAGCAGCTTGAAGGGGGGCGGAAACACCATATATTTT
CDR3aa: CASSLKGGGNTIYF
abundance: .
d_gene: .
j_gene: TRBJ1-3
v_gene: TRBV5-6

CDR3nt: TGTGCCAGCAGTGAGCTTGGCAGGGGAACAGATACGCAGTATTTT
CDR3aa: CASSELGRGTDTQYF
abundance: .
d_gene: .
j_gene: TRBJ2-3
v_gene: TRBV25-1

CDR3nt: TGTGCCAGCAGTTTAGGTTTTAAATTGACAATCTTGGCGCGGGGGAACAACACTGAAGCTTTCTTT
CDR3aa: CASSLGFKLTILARGNNTEAFF
abundance: .
d_gene: .
j_gene: TRBJ1-1
v_gene: TRBV28

CDR3nt: TGTGCCTGCACGCTCCAATTAGGAGATACGCAGTATTTT
CDR3aa: CACTLQLGDTQYF
abundance: .
d_gene: .
j_gene: TRBJ2-3
v_gene: TRBV30

CDR3nt: TGTGCCAGCAGCCGGGATTACTTCTACGAGCAGTACTTC
CDR3aa: CASSRDYFYEQYF
abundance: .
d_gene: .
j_gene: TRBJ2-7
v_gene: TRBV7-2

CDR3nt: TGTGCCAGCACCCCAACGTACAGCTCCTACGAGCAGTACTTC
CDR3aa: CASTPTYSSYEQYF
abundance: few
d_gene: .
j_gene: TRBJ2-7
v_gene: TRBV7-2

CDR3nt: TGTGCCAGTGGAGGCAGGGGGCGTGAAAAACTGTTTTTT
CDR3aa: CASGGRGREKLFF
abundance: .
d_gene: TRBD1
j_gene: TRBJ1-4
v_gene: TRBV19

CDR3nt: TGTGCCAGCAGCCAAGGGAGGGAGCAGTACTTC
CDR3aa: CASSQGREQYF
abundance: .
d_gene: .
j_gene: TRBJ2-7
v_gene: TRBV14

CDR3nt: TGTGCCAGCAGCCCCGGACTAGCGACTAGCACAGATACGCAGTATTTT
CDR3aa: CASSPGLATSTDTQYF
abundance: few
d_gene: TRBD2
j_gene: TRBJ2-3
v_gene: TRBV4-2

CDR3nt: TGTGCCAGCAGCTTATGGGGGACTAGCGGGATTCATGATACGCAGTATTTT
CDR3aa: CASSLWGTSGIHDTQYF
abundance: .
d_gene: TRBD2
j_gene: TRBJ2-3
v_gene: TRBV7-9

CDR3nt: TGCGCCAGCAGTGTCATCCAGACAGGGGCTGAGCAGTTCTTC
CDR3aa: CASSVIQTGAEQFF
abundance: .
d_gene: TRBD1
j_gene: TRBJ2-1
v_gene: TRBV10-1